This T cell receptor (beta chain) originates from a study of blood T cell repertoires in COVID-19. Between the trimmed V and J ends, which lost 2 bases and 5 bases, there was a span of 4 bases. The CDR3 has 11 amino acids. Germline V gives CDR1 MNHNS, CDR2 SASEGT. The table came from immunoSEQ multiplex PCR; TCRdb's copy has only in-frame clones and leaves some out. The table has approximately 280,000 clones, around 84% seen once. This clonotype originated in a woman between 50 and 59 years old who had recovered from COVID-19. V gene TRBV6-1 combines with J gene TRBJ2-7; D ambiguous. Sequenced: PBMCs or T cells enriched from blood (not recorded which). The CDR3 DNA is TGTGCCAGCAGTGAATTAAACGAGCAGTACTTC. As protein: CASSELNEQYF.